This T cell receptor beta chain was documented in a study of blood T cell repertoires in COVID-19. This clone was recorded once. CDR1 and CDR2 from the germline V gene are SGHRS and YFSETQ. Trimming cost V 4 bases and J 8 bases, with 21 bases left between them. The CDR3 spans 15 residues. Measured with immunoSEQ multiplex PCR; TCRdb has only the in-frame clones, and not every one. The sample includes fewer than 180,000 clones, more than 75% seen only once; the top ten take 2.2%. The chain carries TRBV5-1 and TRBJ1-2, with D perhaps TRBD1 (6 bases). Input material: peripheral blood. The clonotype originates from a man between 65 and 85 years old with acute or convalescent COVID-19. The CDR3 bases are TGCGCCAGCAGCACGGGGACATCCAATTTTATGGGCTACACCTTC. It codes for CASSTGTSNFMGYTF.